Given below is one TCR beta chain in context. This CDR3 is 15 amino acids long. V gave up 6 bases and J gave up 0 bases, with 11 bases separating them. Per germline, CDR1 SNHLY and CDR2 FYNNEI. The data are from a study of technical replicates of blood from a handful of donors. Sequencing was performed with immunoSEQ multiplex PCR; in TCRdb, only in-frame clones are kept and a portion is missing. The table includes approximately 78,000 clones, 80% to 95% detected once. The material sequenced was T cells isolated from PBMCs. The rearrangement joins TRBV2 to TRBJ2-2; D is uncertain. This sequence originates from a human donor in good health. CDR3 in amino acids: CASRVGYANTGELFF. The DNA for the CDR3 is TGTGCCAGCAGAGTCGGTTACGCGAACACCGGGGAGCTGTTTTTT.